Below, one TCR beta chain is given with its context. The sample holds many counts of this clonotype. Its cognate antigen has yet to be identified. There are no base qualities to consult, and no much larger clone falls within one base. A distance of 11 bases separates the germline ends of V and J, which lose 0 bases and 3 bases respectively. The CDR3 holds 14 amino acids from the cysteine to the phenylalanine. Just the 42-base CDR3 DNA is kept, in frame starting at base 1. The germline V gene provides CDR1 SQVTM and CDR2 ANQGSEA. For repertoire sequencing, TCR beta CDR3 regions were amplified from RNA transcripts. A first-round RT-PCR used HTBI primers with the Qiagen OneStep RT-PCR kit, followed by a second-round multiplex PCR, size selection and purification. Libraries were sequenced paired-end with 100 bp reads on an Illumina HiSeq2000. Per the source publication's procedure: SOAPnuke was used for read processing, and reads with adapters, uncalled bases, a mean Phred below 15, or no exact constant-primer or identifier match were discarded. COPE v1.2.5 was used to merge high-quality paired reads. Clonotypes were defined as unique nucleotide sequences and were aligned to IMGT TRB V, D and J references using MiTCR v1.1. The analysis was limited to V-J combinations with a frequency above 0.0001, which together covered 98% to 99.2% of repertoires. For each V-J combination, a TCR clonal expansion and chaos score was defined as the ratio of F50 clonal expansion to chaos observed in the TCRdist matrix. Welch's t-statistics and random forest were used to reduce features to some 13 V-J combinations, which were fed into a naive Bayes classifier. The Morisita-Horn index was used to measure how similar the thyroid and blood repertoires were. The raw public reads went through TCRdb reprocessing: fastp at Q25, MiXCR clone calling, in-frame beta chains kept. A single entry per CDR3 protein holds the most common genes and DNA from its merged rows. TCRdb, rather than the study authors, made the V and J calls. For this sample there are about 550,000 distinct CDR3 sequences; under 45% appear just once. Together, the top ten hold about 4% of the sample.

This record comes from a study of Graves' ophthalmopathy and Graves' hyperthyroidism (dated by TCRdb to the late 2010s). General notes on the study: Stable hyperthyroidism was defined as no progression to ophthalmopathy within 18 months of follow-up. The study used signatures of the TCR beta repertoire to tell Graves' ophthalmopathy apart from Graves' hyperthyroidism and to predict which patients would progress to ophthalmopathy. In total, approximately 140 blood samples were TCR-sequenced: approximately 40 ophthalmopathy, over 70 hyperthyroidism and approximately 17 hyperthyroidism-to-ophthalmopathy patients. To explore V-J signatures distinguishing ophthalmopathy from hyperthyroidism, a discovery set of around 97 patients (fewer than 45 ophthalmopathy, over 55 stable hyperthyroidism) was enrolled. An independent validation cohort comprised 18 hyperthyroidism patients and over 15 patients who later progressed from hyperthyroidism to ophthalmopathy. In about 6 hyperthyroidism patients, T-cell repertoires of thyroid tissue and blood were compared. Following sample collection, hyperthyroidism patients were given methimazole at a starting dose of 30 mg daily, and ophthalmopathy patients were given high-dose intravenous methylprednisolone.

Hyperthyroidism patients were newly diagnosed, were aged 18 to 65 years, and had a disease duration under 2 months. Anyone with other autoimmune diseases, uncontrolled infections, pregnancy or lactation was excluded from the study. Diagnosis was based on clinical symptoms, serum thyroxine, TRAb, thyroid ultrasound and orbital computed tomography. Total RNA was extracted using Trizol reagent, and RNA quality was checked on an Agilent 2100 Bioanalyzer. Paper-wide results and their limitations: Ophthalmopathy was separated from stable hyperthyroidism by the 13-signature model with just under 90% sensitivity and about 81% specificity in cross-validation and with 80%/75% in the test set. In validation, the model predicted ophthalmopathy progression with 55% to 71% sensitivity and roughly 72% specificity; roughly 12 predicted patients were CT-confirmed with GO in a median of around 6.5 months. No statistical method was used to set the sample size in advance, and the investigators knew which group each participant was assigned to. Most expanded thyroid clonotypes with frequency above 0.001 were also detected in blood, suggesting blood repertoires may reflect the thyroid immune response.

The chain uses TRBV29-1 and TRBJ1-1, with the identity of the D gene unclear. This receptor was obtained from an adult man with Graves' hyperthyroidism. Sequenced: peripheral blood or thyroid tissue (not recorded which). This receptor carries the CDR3 CSVEDPYRDTEAFF. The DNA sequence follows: TGCAGCGTTGAAGATCCGTATCGCGACACTGAAGCTTTCTTT.